The rows below give T cell receptor beta chains drawn from one sample of a study of OX40 agonist ivuxolimab in advanced cancers. This table comes from immunoSEQ multiplex PCR, and its TCRdb copy is limited to in-frame clones, with some not included. The repertoire holds roughly 67,000 clones, with 88% as singletons. The source material was CD4+ or CD8+ T cells sorted from blood, sampled in a trial of the OX40 agonist ivuxolimab. The receptor source for this set is an adult with an advanced solid tumor such as melanoma, head and neck, liver or kidney cancer. The conserved cysteine and the conserved F or W are not part of the CDR3 here. Fields, in order: J gene, V gene, CDR3 protein.

TRBJ2-7 | TRBV13 | ASSEGGRGSGEQY
TRBJ2-1 | TRBV11-2 | ASSYDRSYNEQF
TRBJ1-1 | TRBV18 | ASSGAVNTEAF
TRBJ1-5 | TRBV7-9 | ASSLAHGQTQH
TRBJ1-2 | TRBV7-2 | ASSLGQGSYGYT
TRBJ1-2 | TRBV28 | ASSLPSLGTAS
TRBJ2-3 | TRBV29-1 | SAQRSGGTRSADTQY
TRBJ2-2 | TRBV11-2 | ASSLTSGSFNTGELF
TRBJ1-4 | TRBV18 | ASSDPRTREKLF
TRBJ2-1 | TRBV5-1 | ASSLQLADYNEQF
TRBJ1-4 | TRBV5-4 | ASSTGTGSPKLF
TRBJ1-2 | TRBV7-2 | ASSSPGQTNYGYT
TRBJ1-5 | TRBV12-5 | ASALGGAQGNQPQH
TRBJ1-2 | TRBV6-1 | ASSDTSYT
TRBJ1-3 | TRBV5-4 | ASSARDRSSGNTIY
TRBJ2-2 | TRBV28 | ANRQGATGELF
TRBJ2-7 | TRBV5-8 | ASSPPPSSGTYEQY
TRBJ2-6 | TRBV18 | ASSPLKGRANVLT
TRBJ1-1 | TRBV7-2 | ASSLGGTGKNTEAF
TRBJ1-5 | TRBV28 | ASSLFRGLRNQPQH
TRBJ2-7 | TRBV5-4 | ASSHTGTSVYEQY
TRBJ2-3 | TRBV10-1 | ASSDRRSLTDTQY
TRBJ1-5 | TRBV28 | ASRNGREGSNQPQH
TRBJ2-3 | TRBV6-6 | ASSGNHRSTDTQY
TRBJ1-2 | TRBV15 | ATSHVGPGQENYGYT
TRBJ2-7 | TRBV7-2 | ASSLTGTGQY
TRBJ1-5 | TRBV7-9 | ASSFYSNQPQH
TRBJ2-3 | TRBV29-1 | SVADRSTDTQY
TRBJ1-3 | TRBV6-5 | ASSYSREGNTIY
TRBJ2-2 | TRBV6-4 | ASSDTNRGLGTGELF
TRBJ2-2 | TRBV7-8 | ASSFPVNTGELF
TRBJ2-2 | TRBV7-9 | ASSLDRGITGELF
TRBJ1-4 | TRBV18 | ASSPLSEFNEKLF
TRBJ2-6 | TRBV29-1 | SVVSGTGANVLT
TRBJ2-3 | TRBV7-9 | ASSLVYSGGSTDTQY
TRBJ2-6 | TRBV6-1 | ASSLRQVGANVLT
TRBJ2-7 | TRBV19 | ASSTLGTDEQY
TRBJ1-2 | TRBV27 | ASSPRQGHGYT
TRBJ1-1 | TRBV4-1 | ASSQGTPQGMNTEAF
TRBJ1-3 | TRBV9 | ASSPQGASGNTIY
TRBJ2-2 | TRBV10-2 | ASRDRGNTGELF
TRBJ2-1 | TRBV30 | AWSVLAGSSYNEQF
TRBJ2-5 | TRBV7-3 | ASSPSGGGETQY
TRBJ2-7 | TRBV6-1 | ASSEGDREIYEQY
TRBJ1-6 | TRBV7-9 | ASSLGDSGNRSPLH